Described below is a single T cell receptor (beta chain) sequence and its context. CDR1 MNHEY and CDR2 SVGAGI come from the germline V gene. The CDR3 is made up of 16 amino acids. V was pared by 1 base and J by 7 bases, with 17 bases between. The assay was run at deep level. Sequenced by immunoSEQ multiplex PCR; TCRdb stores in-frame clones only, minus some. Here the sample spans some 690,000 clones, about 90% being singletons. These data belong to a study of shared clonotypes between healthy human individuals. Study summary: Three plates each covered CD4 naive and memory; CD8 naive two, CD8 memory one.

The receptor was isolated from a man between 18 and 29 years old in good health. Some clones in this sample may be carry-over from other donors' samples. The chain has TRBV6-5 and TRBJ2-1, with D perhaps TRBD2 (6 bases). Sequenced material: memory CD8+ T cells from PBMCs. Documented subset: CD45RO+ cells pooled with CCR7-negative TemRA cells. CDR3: CASSYYRAGLKNEQFF. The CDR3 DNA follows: TGTGCCAGCAGTTACTACCGGGCGGGACTTAAGAATGAGCAGTTCTTC.